Listed below are T cell receptor beta chains from one sample, sequenced in a study of shared clonotypes between healthy human individuals. Profiled with immunoSEQ multiplex PCR; TCRdb holds only in-frame clones, not every one. Here the sample spans about 2.5 million clones, around 93% being singletons. Sequencing was performed on naive CD4+ T cells from PBMCs. Every receptor here comes from a man between 18 and 29 years old in good health. Some clones in this sample may be carry-over from other donors' samples. Each CDR3 is given with its conserved first and last residue. Fields, in order: V gene, clone size, J gene, D gene, CDR3 protein, CDR3 DNA. A D gene is named only where the DNA matches it firmly. A clone size is listed for some rows: how often the clone was seen (once, few, many), or a class if it is expanded.

V: TRBV5-1; size: NA; J: TRBJ2-1; D: TRBD2; CDR3: CASSLGAGYSSYNEQFF; DNA: TGCGCCAGCAGCTTGGGAGCGGGGTACAGCTCCTACAATGAGCAGTTCTTC
V: TRBV28; size: NA; J: TRBJ2-5; D: NA; CDR3: CASTTRKGETQYF; DNA: TGTGCCAGCACCACAAGGAAGGGAGAGACCCAGTACTTC
V: TRBV28; size: NA; J: TRBJ2-7; D: TRBD2; CDR3: CASSFPSGRDEQYF; DNA: TGTGCCAGCAGTTTCCCTAGCGGGAGGGACGAGCAGTACTTC
V: TRBV4-1; size: NA; J: TRBJ2-1; D: NA; CDR3: CASSQVDGREKQFF; DNA: TGCGCCAGCAGCCAAGTCGACGGCAGGGAAAAGCAGTTCTTC
V: TRBV7-2; size: NA; J: TRBJ2-7; D: NA; CDR3: CASSLDHYEQYF; DNA: TGTGCCAGCAGCTTAGATCACTACGAGCAGTACTTC
V: TRBV18; size: NA; J: TRBJ2-3; D: NA; CDR3: CASSPEGSWSGTQYF; DNA: TGTGCCAGCTCACCAGAAGGGTCTTGGAGTGGTACGCAGTATTTT
V: TRBV11-2; size: once; J: TRBJ2-2; D: NA; CDR3: CASSLPRQRAGELFF; DNA: TGTGCCAGCAGCTTACCTCGACAAAGGGCCGGGGAGCTGTTTTTT
V: TRBV19; size: NA; J: TRBJ2-6; D: TRBD1; CDR3: CASTRTGTLRWANVLTF; DNA: TGTGCCAGTACCCGGACAGGAACCCTTCGGTGGGCCAACGTCCTGACTTTC
V: TRBV6-1; size: NA; J: TRBJ1-2; D: NA; CDR3: CATTPTGEYGYTF; DNA: TGTGCCACCACGCCGACAGGAGAATATGGCTACACCTTC
V: TRBV29-1; size: once; J: TRBJ2-3; D: TRBD2; CDR3: CSGTTLAAGGPNTQYF; DNA: TGCAGCGGTACCACCCTAGCGGCGGGAGGGCCGAATACGCAGTATTTT
V: TRBV27; size: NA; J: TRBJ2-1; D: NA; CDR3: CASSPHHLHNEQFF; DNA: TGTGCCAGCAGTCCCCACCACCTACACAATGAGCAGTTCTTC
V: TRBV18; size: NA; J: TRBJ1-1; D: NA; CDR3: CASSWGSEAFF; DNA: TGTGCCAGCTCATGGGGCTCTGAAGCTTTCTTT
V: TRBV29-1; size: NA; J: TRBJ2-7; D: NA; CDR3: CSVGWGGTPSYEQYF; DNA: TGCAGCGTTGGTTGGGGTGGGACACCCTCCTACGAGCAGTACTTC
V: TRBV15; size: NA; J: TRBJ2-7; D: NA; CDR3: CATSRGLGSSYEQYF; DNA: TGTGCCACCAGCAGGGGGTTAGGGAGCTCCTACGAGCAGTACTTC
V: TRBV10-2; size: NA; J: TRBJ2-1; D: TRBD2; CDR3: CASRPSGSNNEQFF; DNA: TGCGCCAGCAGGCCTAGCGGGAGTAACAATGAGCAGTTCTTC
V: TRBV7-2; size: NA; J: TRBJ2-3; D: TRBD2; CDR3: CASSELGTSGSPDTQYF; DNA: TGTGCCAGCAGCGAATTGGGGACTAGCGGGAGCCCAGATACGCAGTATTTT
V: TRBV6-6; size: NA; J: TRBJ2-7; D: TRBD1; CDR3: CASRTGQAYEQYF; DNA: TGTGCCAGCAGGACTGGACAGGCCTACGAGCAGTACTTC
V: TRBV28; size: NA; J: TRBJ1-5; D: NA; CDR3: CASSFLGDTSLNQPQHF; DNA: TGTGCCAGCAGTTTTTTAGGGGACACCTCCCTCAATCAGCCCCAGCATTTT
V: TRBV18; size: NA; J: TRBJ2-1; D: TRBD2; CDR3: CASSPLAGGRGEQFF; DNA: TGTGCCAGCTCACCACTAGCGGGAGGGCGAGGCGAGCAGTTCTTC
V: TRBV27; size: once; J: TRBJ1-5; D: NA; CDR3: CASRIKGWGNQPQHF; DNA: TGTGCCAGCAGAATAAAGGGCTGGGGGAATCAGCCCCAGCATTTT
V: TRBV7-3; size: NA; J: TRBJ2-1; D: TRBD1; CDR3: CASSPDRAYNEQFF; DNA: TGTGCCAGCAGCCCCGACAGGGCCTACAATGAGCAGTTCTTC
V: TRBV5-1; size: few; J: TRBJ1-1; D: NA; CDR3: CASNRHSNTEAFF; DNA: TGCGCCAGCAATCGACATTCGAACACTGAAGCTTTCTTT
V: TRBV5-4; size: NA; J: TRBJ2-3; D: NA; CDR3: CASSTGHPGDADTQYF; DNA: TGTGCCAGCAGCACGGGACATCCCGGGGACGCAGATACGCAGTATTTT
V: TRBV27; size: NA; J: TRBJ2-5; D: NA; CDR3: CASRDTVRGAGETQYF; DNA: TGTGCCAGCAGGGATACCGTTAGGGGGGCGGGGGAGACCCAGTACTTC
V: TRBV6-5; size: NA; J: TRBJ2-1; D: NA; CDR3: CASRKGDGEQFF; DNA: TGTGCCAGCAGAAAGGGTGACGGTGAGCAGTTCTTC
V: TRBV7-2; size: NA; J: TRBJ2-7; D: TRBD2; CDR3: CASSLVPSAGGYEQYF; DNA: TGTGCCAGCAGCTTAGTCCCCAGTGCGGGGGGCTACGAGCAGTACTTC
V: TRBV4-1; size: NA; J: TRBJ2-3; D: NA; CDR3: CASSLIGVATDTQYF; DNA: TGCGCCAGCAGCCTTATCGGGGTGGCCACAGATACGCAGTATTTT
V: TRBV11-1; size: NA; J: TRBJ1-2; D: NA; CDR3: CASSQTGYDGYTF; DNA: TGTGCCAGCAGCCAAACGGGGTATGATGGCTACACCTTC
V: TRBV18; size: NA; J: TRBJ2-7; D: NA; CDR3: CASSPTLTPLGEQYF; DNA: TGTGCCAGCTCACCAACATTGACGCCGCTGGGCGAGCAGTACTTC
V: TRBV7-6; size: NA; J: TRBJ2-2; D: NA; CDR3: CASTQEGSGELFF; DNA: TGTGCCAGCACCCAGGAGGGTTCGGGGGAGCTGTTTTTT
V: TRBV29-1; size: once; J: TRBJ2-7; D: NA; CDR3: CSVQDRLDSYEQYF; DNA: TGCAGCGTTCAAGACAGGCTTGACTCCTACGAGCAGTACTTC
V: TRBV5-1; size: NA; J: TRBJ2-7; D: TRBD1; CDR3: CASSTRTGSYEQYF; DNA: TGCGCCAGCAGCACCAGGACAGGGTCCTACGAGCAGTACTTC
V: TRBV6-1; size: NA; J: TRBJ1-1; D: TRBD1; CDR3: CASSVRGTGYGVRTEAFF; DNA: TGTGCCAGCAGTGTACGTGGGACAGGGTACGGTGTTCGCACTGAAGCTTTCTTT
V: TRBV2; size: NA; J: TRBJ2-5; D: NA; CDR3: CASRLAAIQETQYF; DNA: TGTGCCTCCAGGCTCGCTGCCATCCAAGAGACCCAGTACTTC
V: TRBV6-5; size: once; J: TRBJ2-1; D: TRBD2; CDR3: CASSYRTSYEQFF; DNA: TGTGCCAGCAGTTACCGGACTAGTTATGAGCAGTTCTTC
V: TRBV5-4; size: NA; J: TRBJ2-7; D: TRBD2; CDR3: CATARLAGSLSYEQYF; DNA: TGTGCCACCGCGAGGCTAGCGGGATCGTTGTCCTACGAGCAGTACTTC
V: TRBV6-5; size: NA; J: TRBJ2-1; D: NA; CDR3: CASSYRPYNEQFF; DNA: TGTGCCAGCAGTTATCGCCCTTACAATGAGCAGTTCTTC
V: TRBV28; size: few; J: TRBJ2-3; D: NA; CDR3: CASSPDSVRTQYF; DNA: TGTGCCAGCAGCCCTGACTCGGTGAGGACGCAGTATTTT
V: TRBV11-2; size: NA; J: TRBJ2-3; D: TRBD2; CDR3: CASSAGLAALSDTQYF; DNA: TGTGCCAGCAGCGCGGGACTAGCGGCTCTATCAGATACGCAGTATTTT